Listed here are 20 T cell receptor beta chains from one sample, sequenced in a study of shared clonotypes between healthy human individuals. Sequencing was performed with immunoSEQ multiplex PCR; in TCRdb, only in-frame clones are kept and a portion is missing. The sample shows about 110,000 clones, 68% of them seen only once. The sequenced sample consisted of memory CD8+ T cells sorted from blood. Sample subset: CD45RO+ cells pooled with CCR7-negative TemRA cells. These receptors came from a woman younger than 45 in good health.

V and J are TRBV10-3 and TRBJ2-7, with D unresolved. The CDR3 is 13 amino acids. CDR1 ENHRY and CDR2 SYGVKD come from the germline V gene. V was pared by 10 bases and J by 0 bases, with 13 bases between. The CDR3 loop reads CATDGRHSYEQYF. The CDR3 DNA reads as TGTGCCACCGACGGACGGCACTCCTACGAGCAGTACTTC.

Details on this clone: Since a much larger clone is just one base distant, this may be a read error. The chain has TRBV5-4 and TRBJ2-5; TRBD2 aligns across 8 bases. Germline CDR1 is SGHNT and CDR2 is YYREEE (reference sequence). The V gene end was trimmed by 4 bases and the J gene end by 1 base; junction bases not matched to a gene: 6. The CDR3 runs 15 residues. The DNA of the CDR3 is TGTGCCAGCAGCCAAGACCGGGAGGGCCAAGAGACCCAGTACTTC. It translates to CASSQDREGQETQYF.

V gene TRBV27 combines with J gene TRBJ2-7; D possibly uses TRBD1 or TRBD2 (5 bases each). CDR1 and CDR2 (germline): MNHEY, SMNVEV (reference sequence). With 3 bases removed from V and 1 base from J, the gap between germline ends came to 13 bases. This CDR3 is built from 15 residues. The CDR3 here is CASSFGGSMSYEQYF. In nucleotides, the CDR3 is TGTGCCAGCAGTTTTGGGGGATCAATGTCCTACGAGCAGTACTTC.

This chain uses TRBV7-8 with TRBJ2-5; the match to TRBD1 covers 9 bases. This CDR3 contains 17 residues. The germline CDR1 and CDR2 sequences are SGHVS and FQNEAQ. V trimming: 1 base; J trimming: 4 bases; junction bases outside the gene matches: 10. As DNA, the CDR3 is TGTGCCAGCAGCTTAGAAGGGACAGGGATGGGCGGAGAGACCCAGTACTTC. This sequence encodes CASSLEGTGMGGETQYF.

The chain uses TRBV10-3 and TRBJ1-2, with D tentatively TRBD1 (5 bases). Germline-derived CDR1 and CDR2 are ENHRY and SYGVKD. V lost 8 bases and J lost 4, with 11 bases in between. CDR3 size: 12 residues. The CDR3 loop reads CAILVRGYGYTF. In DNA, the CDR3 is TGTGCCATCCTAGTGAGGGGCTATGGCTACACCTTC.

This sequence joins TRBV7-6 and TRBJ2-7; 9 nucleotides align to TRBD1. The junction had 11 bases not matched to a gene; V was cut back by 5 bases and J by 0 bases. The V gene's germline CDR1 is SGHVS and CDR2 FNYEAQ. CDR3 length equals 17 residues. The CDR3 DNA follows: TGTGCCAGCAGCGAAAATCCCGGGACAGGGATCTCCTACGAGCAGTACTTC. Its translation is CASSENPGTGISYEQYF.

V usage is TRBV25-1 and J usage is TRBJ2-1; D perhaps matches TRBD2 (6 bases). This CDR3 is built from 16 residues. CDR1 is MGHDK, CDR2 SYGVNS, per germline. The germline V and J ends were trimmed by 0 bases and 3 bases, with 12 bases remaining between them. The CDR3, as DNA: TGTGCCAGCAGTGAATATAGGCTAGCGAACTACAATGAGCAGTTCTTC. It specifies CASSEYRLANYNEQFF. Full variable domain (remainder filled in from reference TRBV25-1 and TRBJ2-1): EADIYQTPRYLVIGTGKKITLECSQTMGHDKMYWYQQDPGMELHLIHYSYGVNSTEKGDLSSESTVSRIRTEHFPLTLESARPSHTSQYLCASSEYRLANYNEQFFGPGTRLTVL.

CDR3 protein: CASRETSGIGHEQFF. The CDR3, as DNA: TGTGCCAGCAGGGAGACTAGCGGGATCGGGCATGAGCAGTTCTTC. The V gene is TRBV2, the J gene TRBJ2-1, with 11 bases lining up with TRBD2. After removal of 6 bases from V and 8 bases from J, the junction contained 9 bases not matched to a gene. The CDR3 covers 15 residues. Germline CDR1 SNHLY, CDR2 FYNNEI.

The chain joins TRBV4-2 to TRBJ2-3; TRBD1 matches at 7 bases. V lost 0 bases to trimming and J lost 2 bases; unmatched junction nucleotides: 8. CDR3 length equals 17 residues. CDR1 and CDR2 from the germline V gene are LGHNA and YNFKEQ. The CDR3 loop is CASSQDGGQYPTDTQYF. The CDR3 DNA reads as TGTGCCAGCAGCCAAGATGGGGGACAGTACCCCACAGATACGCAGTATTTT.

V is TRBV5-1 and J is TRBJ2-7; 7 positions agree with TRBD1. The V gene end was trimmed by 0 bases and the J gene end by 1 base; junction bases not matched to a gene: 10. Germline CDR1 reads SGHRS; CDR2 reads YFSETQ. The length of the CDR3 is 17 residues. The CDR3 DNA is TGCGCCAGCAGCTTGGATTGGGTGACAGGGAATTCCTACGAGCAGTACTTC. Amino acid sequence: CASSLDWVTGNSYEQYF. Based on the CDR3 plus reference TRBV5-1 and TRBJ2-7, the full variable domain is KAGVTQTPRYLIKTRGQQVTLSCSPISGHRSVSWYQQTPGQGLQFLFEYFSETQRNKGNFPGRFSGRQFSNSRSEMNVSTLELGDSALYLCASSLDWVTGNSYEQYFGPGTRLTVT.

This clone came up once. This chain uses TRBV5-4 with TRBJ2-1; D perhaps matches TRBD1 (6 bases). CDR1 SGHNT and CDR2 YYREEE come from the germline V gene (reference sequence). The CDR3 has 15 amino acids. Trimming left V 4 bases short and J 8 bases short, with 19 bases between. CDR3 DNA sequence: TGTGCCAGCAGCCAAGGAAGGGATGGGGGCGATGAGCAGTTCTTC. Encoded protein: CASSQGRDGGDEQFF.

The rearrangement links TRBV28 to TRBJ2-1, with D maybe TRBD2 (6 bases). Germline V lookup: CDR1 MDHEN, CDR2 SYDVKM. This CDR3 comprises 16 residues. V lost 1 base to trimming and J lost 5 bases, with 15 bases between them. The CDR3 protein is CASSLFAGFRHNEQFF. The CDR3 DNA reads as TGTGCCAGCAGTTTATTTGCGGGATTTCGACACAATGAGCAGTTCTTC.

This clone was counted between two and nine times. The CDR3 DNA follows: TGTGCCAGCAGCCAAAGCGGGACGACCTACGAGCAGTACTTC. It specifies CASSQSGTTYEQYF. This chain connects TRBV7-8 to TRBJ2-7; 7 bases line up with TRBD2. The ends lost 5 bases at V and 2 bases at J; junction bases unmatched: 6. The CDR3 runs to 14 residues. Germline-derived CDR1 and CDR2 are SGHVS and FQNEAQ.

This clone was counted ten times or more. V and J are TRBV4-2 and TRBJ2-3, with 7 bases lining up with TRBD2. Germline V gives CDR1 LGHNA, CDR2 YNFKEQ. CDR3 length equals 15 residues. V was pared by 8 bases and J by 2 bases, with 10 bases of the junction left unmatched. This chain's CDR3 is CASSTGRETTDTQYF. In DNA, the CDR3 is TGTGCCAGCTCTACCGGGCGGGAGACCACAGATACGCAGTATTTT.

The V call is TRBV7-2, the J call TRBJ2-1; TRBD2 matches 13 bases. The V gene end was trimmed by 5 bases and the J gene end by 8 bases; junction bases not matched to a gene: 9. The CDR3 covers 16 residues. Germline V CDR1 and CDR2: SGHTA, FQGNSA. CDR3 in amino acids: CASSTAGTSGNYEQFF. The CDR3 DNA follows: TGTGCCAGCAGCACCGCTGGGACTAGCGGGAACTATGAGCAGTTCTTC.

This clone has just one count. V is TRBV11-3 and J is TRBJ2-7; D not certain. The germline gives CDR1 SGHNT, CDR2 YENEEA. Trimming cost V 1 base and J 4 bases, with 14 bases left between them. This CDR3 region has 15 residues. Here the CDR3 reads CASSLGYGRWYEQYF. CDR3 nucleotides: TGTGCCAGCAGCTTAGGCTACGGACGTTGGTACGAGCAGTACTTC.

The rearrangement links TRBV27 to TRBJ2-1, with 13 positions matching TRBD2. Trimming cost V 4 bases and J 7 bases; bases outside gene matches: 4. The CDR3 consists of 15 residues. From germline, CDR1 is MNHEY and CDR2 SMNVEV (reference sequence). The CDR3 sequence is CASSSGLAGDNEQFF. The DNA of the CDR3 is TGTGCCAGCAGTTCAGGACTAGCGGGAGATAATGAGCAGTTCTTC.

As regards this clone: This may be a read error: a much more frequent sequence differs by one nucleotide. J is TRBJ1-1 and V is TRBV2, with D uncertain. The CDR3 runs 12 residues. The V gene's germline CDR1 is SNHLY and CDR2 FYNNEI. With 1 base removed from V and 4 bases from J, the gap between germline ends came to 4 bases. CDR3 sequence: CASSEGGTEAFF. The CDR3 bases are TGTGCCAGCAGTGAAGGGGGCACTGAAGCTTTCTTT.

This rearrangement joins TRBV5-4 to TRBJ2-7; no firm D call. The CDR3 loop spans 13 amino acids. Trimming removed 0 bases from V and 0 bases from J, with 4 bases in between. Germline CDR1 is SGHNT and CDR2 is YYREEE (reference sequence). CDR3 DNA: TGTGCCAGCAGCTTGGGGAGCTCCTACGAGCAGTACTTC. Translating gives CASSLGSSYEQYF.

The chain carries TRBV15 and TRBJ1-6; D not resolved. Germline assignment: CDR1 LNHNV and CDR2 YYDKDF (reference sequence). The CDR3 sequence is 13 residues long. V was shortened by 1 base and J by 8 bases, with 6 bases between the two germline ends. The CDR3 here is CATSRAAYSPLHF. CDR3 DNA: TGTGCCACCAGCAGAGCAGCATATTCACCCCTCCACTTT.